The clone carrying this T cell receptor beta chain occurred once. Here immunoSEQ multiplex PCR was the method, and the copy in TCRdb shows in-frame clones only, minus some. The repertoire has more than 2,000,000 clones, roughly 93% of them found once; the top ten carry about 0.37%. This sample stems from a study of shared clonotypes between healthy human individuals. V dropped 3 bases and J dropped 3 bases, with 12 bases sitting between them. Germline values: CDR1 SGDLS, CDR2 YYNGEE. The CDR3 spans 15 residues. Sequences were obtained from naive CD4+ T cells from PBMCs. Subset specified: CD45RA+ positively selected. This receptor was identified in a young man in good health. Some clones in this sample may be carry-over from other donors' samples. V is TRBV9 and J is TRBJ2-2, with unresolved D. The CDR3 sequence: CASSASSHYTGELFF. The CDR3 nucleotides read TGTGCCAGCAGCGCGTCGTCCCATTACACCGGGGAGCTGTTTTTT.